Sequencing of this T cell receptor beta chain was carried out in a study of blood T cell repertoires in COVID-19. Germline CDR1 reads SNHLY; CDR2 reads FYNNEI. V lost 4 bases and J 4 bases, leaving 10 bases between the germline ends. The CDR3 is 13 residues long. Sequencing was performed with immunoSEQ multiplex PCR; in TCRdb, only in-frame clones are kept and a portion is missing. Among about 100,000 clones listed, around 90% were seen once. This chain connects TRBV2 to TRBJ2-5; D is possibly TRBD1 (6 bases). Sample: peripheral blood. This sequence was found in a human donor in a cohort sampled during active COVID-19. CDR3 sequence: CASSGGRGETQYF. Written as DNA, the CDR3 is TGTGCCAGCAGTGGAGGCAGGGGAGAGACCCAGTACTTC.